Below are 11 T cell receptor beta chains sequenced from a single sample in a study of blood T cells in healthy people across ages (dated by TCRdb to between 2014 and 2016). The library came from 5' RACE. Data came from an Illumina HiSeq 2500. A second PCR of about 7 to 12 cycles was run with a J-beta primer mix and a sample-barcoded 5' primer. TCRdb reanalyzed the raw reads on its own, using fastp at Q25 for trimming and MiXCR for clone calling, and kept in-frame beta chains. For every CDR3 protein sequence, its rows merge into one entry that carries the most common genes and DNA. The sample contains about 1,600,000 distinct CDR3 sequences, 42% of them found a single time. The biggest ten clones account for approximately 7.9% of the sample. Sequencing was carried out using blood. The receptor set was obtained from a woman between 18 and 30 years old in good health.

The chain combines TRBV7-2 with TRBJ2-7; TRBD2 might be the D (6 bases). CDR1 and CDR2 (germline): SGHTA, FQGNSA. CDR3 size: 16 residues. The V and J ends lost 4 bases and 2 bases respectively, with 18 bases between them. The CDR3 sequence: CASSSSGTLNTYEQYF. CDR3 bases: TGTGCCAGCAGCTCTTCCGGGACTTTAAACACCTACGAGCAGTACTTC.

The J gene is TRBJ1-5, the V gene TRBV7-9; TRBD1 aligns across 8 bases. V was pared by 4 bases and J by 4 bases, with 9 bases of the junction left unmatched. Germline V gene lookup returns CDR1 SEHNR and CDR2 FQNEAQ (reference sequence). The CDR3 has 16 amino acids. CDR3 DNA sequence: TGTGCCAGCAGCTCCGGACAGGGAGTGGTGAATCAGCCCCAGCATTTT. This sequence encodes CASSSGQGVVNQPQHF.

This clonotype was seen only once. Only one base separates this from a far larger clonotype, so it likely reflects a read error. V usage is TRBV12-3 or TRBV12-4 and J usage is TRBJ2-3; D not certain. The CDR3 extends over 12 amino acids. The DNA for the CDR3 is TGTGTCAGCAGCCCCCCGACAGATACGCAGTATTTT. This gives the protein CVSSPPTDTQYF.

The chain couples TRBV14 to TRBJ1-2; D may be TRBD1 (5 bases). The length of the CDR3 is 16 residues. Germline lookup yields CDR1 SGHDN and CDR2 FVKESK. The V gene lost 1 base and the J gene lost 1 base, with 13 bases spanning the gap. Written as DNA, the CDR3 is TGTGCCAGCAGCCAAGGGGTACAGGTGATTAACTATGGCTACACCTTC. Residues: CASSQGVQVINYGYTF.

The chain is built from TRBV4-1 and TRBJ2-7; 7 bases are a match to TRBD2. There are 19 residues in the CDR3. CDR1 MGHRA and CDR2 YSYEKL come from the germline V gene. With 3 bases clipped from V and 1 base from J, the junction kept 18 bases outside the gene matches. CDR3 bases: TGCGCCAGCAGCCAGAGTTTAAGCGGGACCAGCGAGCGATCCTACGAGCAGTACTTC. It encodes CASSQSLSGTSERSYEQYF.

This chain uses TRBV6-2 or TRBV6-3 with TRBJ1-5, with D possibly matching TRBD1 (6 bases). The CDR3 is 15 amino acids. CDR1 is MNHEY, CDR2 SVGEGT, per germline. The V gene lost 8 bases and the J gene lost 0 bases, with 14 bases spanning the gap. The CDR3 coding sequence is TGTGCCAGCCTGGGGGCGGTTATTAGCAATCAGCCCCAGCATTTT. This codes for CASLGAVISNQPQHF.

This chain joins TRBV6-1 and TRBJ2-1, with TRBD2 matching 16 bases. From germline, CDR1 is MNHNS and CDR2 SASEGT. V was clipped by 4 bases and J by 7 bases; unmatched bases: 4. This CDR3 has 16 residues. CDR3 nucleotides: TGTGCCAGCAGTGTCGGGACTAGCGGGAGGGTGAATGAGCAGTTCTTC. This sequence encodes CASSVGTSGRVNEQFF.

In DNA, the CDR3 is TGTGCCAGCAGCTTTGGAGGACTAGCGGGAACGGGCACCTACGAGCAGTACTTC. Its translation is CASSFGGLAGTGTYEQYF. The chain uses TRBV7-2 and TRBJ2-7; 12 positions match TRBD2. Trimming took 3 bases from V and 2 from J; bases not matched to a gene: 11. Germline CDR1 reads SGHTA; CDR2 reads FQGNSA. The CDR3 has 18 amino acids.

The chain combines TRBV20-1 with TRBJ1-5, with TRBD1 as a possible D gene (6 bases). In germline, CDR1 is DFQATT, CDR2 SNEGSKA (reference sequence). This CDR3 comprises 15 residues. The V gene lost 2 bases and the J gene lost 4 bases, with 15 bases spanning the gap. CDR3 in amino acids: CSARPRAQGNQPQHF. CDR3 nucleotide sequence: TGCAGTGCTAGACCCAGAGCGCAGGGGAATCAGCCCCAGCATTTT.

This clonotype has more than one count but fewer than ten. The chain employs TRBV28 and TRBJ1-5; no reliable D call. CDR1 is MDHEN, CDR2 SYDVKM, per germline. The CDR3 has 12 residues. V was pared by 5 bases and J by 3 bases, with 5 bases between. This chain's CDR3 is CASSQLNQPQHF. Here the CDR3 DNA reads TGTGCCAGCAGTCAACTCAATCAGCCCCAGCATTTT.

This clonotype was counted between two and nine times. This rearrangement joins TRBV20-1 to TRBJ1-1, with D possibly being TRBD1 (6 bases). Germline CDR1 reads DFQATT; CDR2 reads SNEGSKA (reference sequence). The CDR3 contains 11 residues. V was trimmed by 5 bases and J by 7 bases, leaving 11 bases between them. This CDR3 is CSAPGTFEAFF. Here the CDR3 DNA reads TGCAGTGCTCCGGGGACATTTGAAGCTTTCTTT.